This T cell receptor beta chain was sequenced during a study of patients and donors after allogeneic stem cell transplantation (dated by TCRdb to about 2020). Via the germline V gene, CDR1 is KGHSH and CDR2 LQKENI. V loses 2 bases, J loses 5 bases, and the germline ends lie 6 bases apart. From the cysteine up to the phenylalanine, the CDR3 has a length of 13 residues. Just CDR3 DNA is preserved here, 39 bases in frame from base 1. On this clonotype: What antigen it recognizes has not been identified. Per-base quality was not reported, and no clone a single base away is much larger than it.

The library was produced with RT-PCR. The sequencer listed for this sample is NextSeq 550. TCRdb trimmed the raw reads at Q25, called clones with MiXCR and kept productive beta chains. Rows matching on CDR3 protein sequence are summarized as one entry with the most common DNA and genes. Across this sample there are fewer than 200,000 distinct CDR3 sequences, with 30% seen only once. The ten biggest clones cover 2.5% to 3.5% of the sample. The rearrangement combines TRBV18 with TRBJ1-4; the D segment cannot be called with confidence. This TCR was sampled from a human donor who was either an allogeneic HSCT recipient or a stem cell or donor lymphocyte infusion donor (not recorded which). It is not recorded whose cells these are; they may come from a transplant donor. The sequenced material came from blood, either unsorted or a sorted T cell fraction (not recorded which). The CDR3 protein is CASSPGVNEKLFF. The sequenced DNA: TGTGCCAGCTCACCAGGGGTAAATGAAAAACTGTTTTTT.